These 23 T cell receptor beta chains were all obtained from the same sample, sequenced in a study of shared clonotypes between healthy human individuals. Method: immunoSEQ multiplex PCR; TCRdb's copy keeps in-frame clones and lacks some. The sample shows about 490,000 clones, less than 80% of them seen only once. Source material: PBMCs. The receptors stem from a woman between 40 and 50 years old in good health. Some clones in this sample may be carry-over from other donors' samples.

V usage is TRBV30 and J usage is TRBJ1-1; perhaps TRBD1 as D (6 bases). This CDR3 contains 13 residues. Trimming removed 3 bases from V and 3 bases from J, with 11 bases in between. The germline V gene encodes CDR1 GTSNPN and CDR2 SVGIG (reference sequence). CDR3 amino acids: CAWRLEGDTEAFF. The DNA of the CDR3 is TGTGCCTGGAGGTTAGAGGGGGACACTGAAGCTTTCTTT. The full variable domain, rest sourced from reference TRBV30 and TRBJ1-1, is SQTIHQWPATLVQPVGSPLSLECTVEGTSNPNLYWYRQAAGRGLQLLFYSVGIGQISSEVPQNLSASRPQDRQFILSSKKLLLSDSGFYLCAWRLEGDTEAFFGQGTRLTVV.

The chain employs TRBV6-5 and TRBJ1-2, with no clear D. The V and J ends lost 2 bases and 2 bases respectively, with 9 bases between them. CDR1 and CDR2 from the germline V gene are MNHEY and SVGAGI. The CDR3 loop spans 14 amino acids. The CDR3 nucleotides are TGTGCCAGCAGTTACGACGGTTGGAACTATGGCTACACCTTC. Protein product: CASSYDGWNYGYTF.

This chain uses TRBV2 with TRBJ2-2; 9 bases are a match to TRBD2. V dropped 6 bases and J dropped 1; count of bases not matched to a gene: 12. The CDR3 is 18 residues long. CDR1 is SNHLY, CDR2 FYNNEI, per germline. This chain's CDR3 is CASSSGLAPTVNTGELFF. The DNA of the CDR3 is TGTGCCAGCAGCTCCGGACTAGCGCCAACTGTGAACACCGGGGAGCTGTTTTTT.

Details on this clone: A much bigger clone sits one base away, suggesting this may be a read error. The chain combines TRBV27 with TRBJ2-7; D uncertain. Germline CDR1 reads MNHEY; CDR2 reads SMNVEV (reference sequence). The CDR3 contains 10 residues. The CDR3 spells CASGDYERYF. The CDR3 DNA follows: TGTGCCAGCGGGGATTACGAGCGGTACTTC.

Note on this clone: A much more abundant neighbour one base away suggests this may be a read error. CDR3 sequence: CASSKRGGNQPQHF. The DNA of the CDR3 is TGTGCCAGCAGCAAACGGGGAGGCAATCAGCCCCAGCATTTT. V usage is TRBV7-9 and J usage is TRBJ1-5; D gene ambiguous. Deletions cut 5 bases from V and 2 bases from J, with 10 bases between. Germline V gene data show CDR1 as SEHNR and CDR2 as FQNEAQ (reference sequence). The CDR3 length is 14 residues.

There are a few counts of this clone. This chain joins TRBV15 and TRBJ1-5; D not certain. Germline assignment: CDR1 LNHNV and CDR2 YYDKDF (reference sequence). V lost 5 bases, J lost 5 bases, and 10 bases lay in between. The CDR3 has 13 amino acids. DNA for the CDR3: TGTGCCACCAGCTGGGAACGAGATCAGCCCCAGCATTTT. Residues: CATSWERDQPQHF.

The chain has TRBV27 and TRBJ1-1, with a possible D match to TRBD1 (6 bases). Trimming stripped 2 bases from V and 4 bases from J, with 8 bases between. Germline V gene data show CDR1 as MNHEY and CDR2 as SMNVEV (reference sequence). The CDR3 extends over 13 amino acids. This CDR3 is CASSLVGGTEAFF. As DNA, the CDR3 is TGTGCCAGCAGTTTAGTAGGGGGCACTGAAGCTTTCTTT.

The chain joins TRBV10-3 to TRBJ2-3; 12 bases line up with TRBD2. The CDR3 covers 17 residues. Germline CDR1 ENHRY, CDR2 SYGVKD. Losses at the gene ends were 4 bases for V and 0 bases for J; bases not matched to a gene: 5. The CDR3 here is CAISGLAGGSSTDTQYF. CDR3 sequence (DNA): TGTGCCATCAGTGGTCTAGCGGGAGGGTCTAGCACAGATACGCAGTATTTT.

On this clone: It differs at one base from a far larger clone, so likely a read error. This rearrangement joins TRBV10-2 to TRBJ2-7; D perhaps matches TRBD2 (6 bases). This CDR3 has 17 amino acids. V lost 2 bases and J lost 2, with 19 bases in between. The germline V gene has CDR1 WSHSY and CDR2 SAAADI. The DNA for the CDR3 is TGCGCCAGCAGTGAGGACCTGGGGTGGGCGGGAACCTACGAGCAGTACTTC. The encoded protein is CASSEDLGWAGTYEQYF.

The chain joins TRBV7-9 to TRBJ1-1; 9 bases match TRBD1. Per the germline V gene, CDR1 is SEHNR and CDR2 is FQNEAQ (reference sequence). The CDR3 consists of 17 residues. V dropped 1 base and J dropped 4; count of bases not matched to a gene: 10. CDR3 DNA: TGTGCCAGCAGCTTAGGGGACAGGGCATTTGACCGCACTGAAGCTTTCTTT. Protein: CASSLGDRAFDRTEAFF.

The V call is TRBV14, the J call TRBJ2-1; D not certain. The germline V gene has CDR1 SGHDN and CDR2 FVKESK. This CDR3 comprises 16 residues. Between the trimmed V and J ends, which lost 0 bases and 3 bases, there was a span of 12 bases. CDR3 DNA sequence: TGTGCCAGCAGCCAAGATACGGCAGGCTACTACAATGAGCAGTTCTTC. This sequence encodes CASSQDTAGYYNEQFF.

The chain recombines TRBV30 with TRBJ1-2; 8 nucleotides match TRBD1. V gave up 0 bases and J gave up 8 bases; unmatched junction bases: 8. Per germline, CDR1 GTSNPN and CDR2 SVGIG (reference sequence). The CDR3 is 14 amino acids. The CDR3 sequence is CAWSVGGTGGGYTF. The CDR3 DNA reads as TGTGCCTGGAGTGTTGGCGGGACAGGCGGCGGCTACACCTTC.

The chain is built from TRBV10-3 and TRBJ2-3, with 14 bases fitting TRBD2. Germline V lookup: CDR1 ENHRY, CDR2 SYGVKD. The CDR3 totals 17 residues. V was clipped by 8 bases and J by 4 bases; unmatched bases: 11. DNA for the CDR3: TGTGCCATCGCCCCCGGCGGGACTAGCGGGAGCCCAGATACGCAGTATTTT. Translated, it gives CAIAPGGTSGSPDTQYF.

This clone has a count of ten or more. V gene TRBV4-1 combines with J gene TRBJ2-7, with 11 bases aligning to TRBD2. Germline trimming cut 4 bases from V and 3 bases from J; bases unmatched to any gene: 5. Germline lookup yields CDR1 MGHRA and CDR2 YSYEKL. The length of the CDR3 is 15 residues. CDR3 coding DNA: TGCGCCAGCAGCCGGCCGGGACTAGCGGACTACGAGCAGTACTTC. Protein product: CASSRPGLADYEQYF.

The chain couples TRBV27 to TRBJ2-5; D not certain. The V gene lost 5 bases and the J gene lost 2 bases, with 9 bases spanning the gap. The CDR3 is made up of 13 amino acids. Germline CDR1 and CDR2: MNHEY and SMNVEV (reference sequence). CDR3 loop: CASSTYPQETQYF. The CDR3 coding sequence is TGTGCCAGCAGTACATACCCTCAAGAGACCCAGTACTTC.

As for this clone: This sample includes further DNA sequences coding for the same CDR3. The genes are TRBV11-3 and TRBJ2-1; TRBD2 matches at 16 bases. CDR1 is SGHNT and CDR2 is YENEEA in the germline V gene. V was clipped by 4 bases and J by 8 bases; unmatched bases: 5. CDR3 length equals 16 residues. CDR3 sequence (DNA): TGTGCCAGCAGCTCCGGGACTAGCGGGAGGGTCGATGAGCAGTTCTTC. Translating it yields CASSSGTSGRVDEQFF.

The V gene is TRBV7-2, the J gene TRBJ2-5; no reliable D call. CDR1 and CDR2 from the germline V gene are SGHTA and FQGNSA. The CDR3 consists of 14 residues. V lost 2 bases and J 5 bases, leaving 12 bases between the germline ends. CDR3 coding DNA: TGTGCCAGCAGCTTATACGGACCTACGGAGACCCAGTACTTC. Amino acids: CASSLYGPTETQYF.

The chain carries TRBV6-1 and TRBJ2-1; D is perhaps TRBD1 (5 bases). Deletions cut 0 bases from V and 0 bases from J, with 6 bases between. Germline assignment: CDR1 MNHNS and CDR2 SASEGT. The CDR3 runs 15 residues. Here the CDR3 DNA reads TGTGCCAGCAGTGAAGCAGGGGACTCCTACAATGAGCAGTTCTTC. It codes for CASSEAGDSYNEQFF.

This clone was seen a single time. The gene calls are TRBV6-5 and TRBJ2-7; TRBD2 matches 16 bases. Looked up from germline, CDR1 is MNHEY and CDR2 is SVGAGI. V shed 5 bases and J 6 bases; nucleotides not matched to a gene: 4. The CDR3 contains 15 residues. The CDR3 spells CASSRGLAGGGEQYF. CDR3 DNA sequence: TGTGCCAGCAGTCGGGGACTAGCGGGAGGGGGCGAGCAGTACTTC.

V is TRBV4-2 and J is TRBJ2-3, with 7 bases fitting TRBD2. CDR1 and CDR2 (germline): LGHNA, YNFKEQ. The J segment lost 0 bases and the V segment lost 5 bases, leaving 2 bases of the junction unmatched. The CDR3 contains 14 residues. The CDR3 DNA sequence: TGTGCCAGCAGCTATAGCGGGAGCACAGATACGCAGTATTTT. Protein product: CASSYSGSTDTQYF.

The chain couples TRBV7-3 to TRBJ2-1; D assignment may be TRBD1 or TRBD2 (5 bases each). V was pared by 5 bases and J by 8 bases, with 19 bases between. This CDR3 has 15 amino acids. From germline, CDR1 is SGHTA and CDR2 FQGTGA. The CDR3 here is CASSPTGQNWDEQFF. CDR3 in DNA: TGTGCCAGCAGCCCGACGGGGCAGAATTGGGATGAGCAGTTCTTC.

CDR3 residues: CASSPDRAHNEKLFF. CDR3 in DNA: TGTGCCAGCAGCCCAGACAGGGCCCATAATGAAAAACTGTTTTTT. The V gene is TRBV6-5, the J gene TRBJ1-4, with TRBD1 matching 7 bases. CDR1 MNHEY and CDR2 SVGAGI come from the germline V gene. J gave up 4 bases and V 6 bases, and 8 bases lay outside the gene matches. This CDR3 region has 15 residues.

J is TRBJ2-7 and V is TRBV2; 8 nucleotides agree with TRBD2. Losses at the gene ends were 6 bases for V and 8 bases for J; bases not matched to a gene: 12. The CDR3 runs 14 residues. Germline CDR1 is SNHLY and CDR2 is FYNNEI. The CDR3 DNA reads TGTGCCAGCAGCCCGGGGACTAGACTCCTCCAGCAGTACTTC. The encoded protein is CASSPGTRLLQQYF.